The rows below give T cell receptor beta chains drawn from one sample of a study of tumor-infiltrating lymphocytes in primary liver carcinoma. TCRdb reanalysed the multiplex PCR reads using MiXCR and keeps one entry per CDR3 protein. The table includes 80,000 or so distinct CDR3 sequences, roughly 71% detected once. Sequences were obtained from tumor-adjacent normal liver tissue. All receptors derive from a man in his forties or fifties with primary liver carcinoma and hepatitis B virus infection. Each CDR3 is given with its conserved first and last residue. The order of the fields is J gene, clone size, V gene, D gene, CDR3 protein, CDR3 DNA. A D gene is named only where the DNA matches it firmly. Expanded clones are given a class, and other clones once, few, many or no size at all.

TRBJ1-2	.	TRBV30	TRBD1	CAWSKGTALKYDYTF	TGTGCCTGGAGTAAAGGGACAGCCCTAAAATATGACTACACCTTC
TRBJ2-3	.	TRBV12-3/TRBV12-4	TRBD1	CASRPQGSGGWGGDAQYF	TGTGCCAGCAGACCGCAGGGTTCAGGGGGATGGGGCGGAGATGCGCAGTATTTT
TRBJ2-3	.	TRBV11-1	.	CASSRTPRDGWANTDTQYF	TGTGCCAGCAGTCGCACCCCCCGGGACGGCTGGGCTAACACAGATACGCAATATTTT
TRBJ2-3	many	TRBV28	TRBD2	CASSLPPGGLPDTQYF	TGTGCCAGCAGCTTACCCCCGGGAGGCCTTCCAGATACGCAGTATTTT
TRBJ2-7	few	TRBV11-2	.	CASGFTQRAEYEHYF	TGTGCCAGCGGCTTTACCCAGCGGGCAGAATACGAGCACTACTTC
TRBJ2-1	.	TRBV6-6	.	CASSYTSRTGEQFF	TGTGCTAGCAGTTATACTAGCAGGACGGGTGAGCAGTTCTTC
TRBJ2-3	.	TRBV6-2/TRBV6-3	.	CATSYSGSRRGTQYF	TGTGCCACCAGTTACTCCGGCTCCCGTAGAGGTACGCAGTATTTT
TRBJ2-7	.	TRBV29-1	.	CNVEVGAGEQYF	TGCAACGTTGAAGTGGGGGCTGGCGAGCAATACTTC
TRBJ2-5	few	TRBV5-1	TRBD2	CASNRLAGIQETQYF	TGCGCCAGCAACAGACTAGCGGGAATACAAGAGACCCAGTACTTC
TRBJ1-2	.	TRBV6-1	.	CAGNYVGDYGYTF	TGTGCCGGCAACTACGTAGGGGACTATGGCTACACCTTC
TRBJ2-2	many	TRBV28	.	CASSLKLGASSVTGELFF	TGTGCCAGCAGCCTCAAACTAGGGGCCTCTTCGGTCACCGGGGAGCTGTTTTTT
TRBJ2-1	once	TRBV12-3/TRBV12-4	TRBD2	CVTFPAGASYNEQFF	TGTGTCACCTTCCCAGCGGGAGCCTCCTACAATGAGCAGTTCTTC
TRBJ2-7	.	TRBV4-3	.	CARSQDQETPYEQYF	TGCGCCAGAAGCCAAGATCAGGAGACTCCCTACGAACAGTACTTC
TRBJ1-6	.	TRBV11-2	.	CASSLGGWSSPLCF	TGTGCCAGCAGCTTGGGGGGGTGGAGTTCACCCCTCTGCTTT
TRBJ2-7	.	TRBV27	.	CASSPMDISAGKQYF	TGTGCCAGCAGTCCGATGGACATCTCTGCTGGGAAGCAGTACTTC
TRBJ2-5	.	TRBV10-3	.	CATREIGWETQYF	TGTGCCACAAGGGAAATAGGTTGGGAGACCCAGTACTTC
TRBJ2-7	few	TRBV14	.	CASSLSGLYEQYF	TGTGCCAGCAGCCTGAGCGGACTCTACGAACAGTACTTC
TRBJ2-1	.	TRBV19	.	CASSRGVEQFF	TGTGCCAGTAGTAGGGGGGTTGAGCAGTTCTTC
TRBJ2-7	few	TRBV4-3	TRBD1	CASNLEGTAAYEQYF	TGCGCCAGCAACCTCGAAGGGACAGCAGCTTACGAGCAGTACTTC
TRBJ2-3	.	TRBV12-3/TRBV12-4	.	CASSFDGERDTQYF	TGTGCCAGCAGTTTCGATGGGGAAAGGGATACGCAGTATTTT
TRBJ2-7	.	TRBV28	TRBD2	CASNPQAGGYEQYF	TGTGCCAGCAATCCACAAGCGGGAGGCTACGAGCAATACTTC
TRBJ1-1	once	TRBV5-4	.	CASKNDDGTEAFF	TGTGCCAGCAAGAACGACGATGGCACTGAAGCTTTCTTT
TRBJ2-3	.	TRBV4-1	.	CASSQYNAPVAQYF	TGCGCCAGCAGCCAATACAACGCGCCCGTGGCCCAGTATTTT
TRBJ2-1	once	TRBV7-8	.	CASSPLGGSPASYNEQFF	TGTGCCAGCAGCCCGCTTGGAGGCTCGCCGGCCTCCTACAATGAGCAGTTCTTC
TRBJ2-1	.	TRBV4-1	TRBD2	CASGQGRLAGGERFF	TGCGCCAGCGGCCAAGGTCGACTAGCGGGGGGTGAGCGGTTCTTC
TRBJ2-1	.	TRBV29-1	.	CSVLDSAPYNEQFF	TGTAGCGTTTTGGACAGCGCCCCCTACAATGAGCAGTTCTTC
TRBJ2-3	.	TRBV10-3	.	CTISRLVSHTQYF	TGTACCATCAGCCGACTAGTATCACATACGCAGTATTTT
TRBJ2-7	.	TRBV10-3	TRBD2	CAISESSGGSTEEYF	TGTGCCATCAGTGAGTCTAGCGGGGGCTCTACCGAGGAGTACTTC
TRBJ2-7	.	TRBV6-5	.	CASSPAGTFLAEQNF	TGCGCCAGCAGTCCGGCCGGGACTTTTTTAGCCGAGCAGAACTTC